The next 14 T cell receptor beta chains were all read from a single sample in a study of cytomegalovirus exposure and HLA in healthy donors. With 60 Vbeta and 13 Jbeta primers, the PCR was carried out. TCRdb's table, derived via immunoSEQ multiplex PCR, lists solely in-frame clones and lacks some. Of 65,000 to 90,000 clones in the sample, 65% to 75% were seen once. The sequenced sample consisted of PBMCs. The receptors were sampled from a man in his 60s in good health and CMV-seronegative.

The chain combines TRBV27 with TRBJ2-1, with D possibly being TRBD2 (5 bases). The CDR3 loop spans 17 amino acids. Germline CDR1 reads MNHEY; CDR2 reads SMNVEV (reference sequence). V dropped 2 bases and J dropped 2 bases, with 16 bases sitting between them. The CDR3 is CASSLGSTGFAYNEQFF. CDR3 nucleotide sequence: TGTGCCAGCAGTTTAGGTTCGACGGGGTTCGCCTACAATGAGCAGTTCTTC.

This chain joins TRBV30 and TRBJ1-6; possible D gene TRBD1, 6 bases. CDR1 is GTSNPN, CDR2 SVGIG, per germline (reference sequence). Trimming removed 2 bases from V and 2 bases from J, with 7 bases in between. The CDR3 totals 14 residues. The CDR3 sequence is CAWSKGAYNSPLHF. DNA for the CDR3: TGTGCCTGGAGTAAGGGGGCCTATAATTCACCCCTCCACTTT.

This clone has a handful of counts. The J gene is TRBJ1-1, the V gene TRBV19; 9 positions match TRBD1. Germline assignment: CDR1 LNHDA and CDR2 SQIVND (reference sequence). The CDR3 length is 13 residues. With V trimmed by 8 bases and J by 5 bases, 6 bases remained unmatched. The CDR3 loop is CASSGTGWTEAFF. Written as DNA, the CDR3 is TGTGCCAGTTCCGGGACAGGGTGGACTGAAGCTTTCTTT.

The J gene is TRBJ1-2, the V gene TRBV19; possible D gene TRBD1, 6 bases. CDR3 length equals 15 residues. V lost 5 bases to trimming and J lost 4 bases, with 17 bases between them. Germline loops: CDR1 LNHDA, CDR2 SQIVND (reference sequence). The chain's CDR3 is CASSLGQSNLYGYTF. The CDR3 DNA follows: TGTGCCAGTAGTCTGGGACAATCCAATCTCTATGGCTACACCTTC.

This chain joins TRBV29-1 and TRBJ1-2; 10 bases agree with TRBD1. Germline trimming cut 4 bases from V and 2 bases from J; bases unmatched to any gene: 7. This CDR3 comprises 15 residues. Per the germline V gene, CDR1 is SQVTM and CDR2 is ANQGSEA. Written as DNA, the CDR3 is TGCAGCGTTGGGTTCTCGGGACAGGGGAACTATGGCTACACCTTC. Translating gives CSVGFSGQGNYGYTF.

The chain has TRBV27 and TRBJ2-7, with 9 bases matching TRBD1. CDR3 length: 13 amino acids. V shed 6 bases, J shed 3 bases, and the junction held 3 bases outside the gene matches. From germline, CDR1 is MNHEY and CDR2 SMNVEV (reference sequence). Here the CDR3 DNA reads TGTGCCAGCAGGGGGACAGGGCGCTACGAGCAGTACTTC. The encoded protein is CASRGTGRYEQYF.

This chain connects TRBV5-1 to TRBJ1-2; TRBD1 agrees at 8 bases. The germline gives CDR1 SGHRS, CDR2 YFSETQ. V shed 3 bases and J 8 bases; nucleotides not matched to a gene: 6. This CDR3 spans 13 amino acids. CDR3 sequence: CASSSTGESGYTF. The CDR3 DNA sequence: TGCGCCAGCAGCTCGACAGGGGAGTCGGGCTACACCTTC.

The chain combines TRBV29-1 with TRBJ1-4, with D perhaps matching TRBD1 (5 bases). The CDR3 totals 13 residues. The germline V gene has CDR1 SQVTM and CDR2 ANQGSEA. V gave up 0 bases and J gave up 8 bases, with 10 bases separating them. CDR3 nucleotide sequence: TGCAGCGTTGAAGAAGGGGTTCAAGAAAAACTGTTTTTT. It translates to CSVEEGVQEKLFF.

The chain couples TRBV30 to TRBJ2-2, with D unresolved. V was trimmed by 0 bases and J by 4 bases, leaving 12 bases between them. The CDR3 is made up of 15 amino acids. CDR1 GTSNPN and CDR2 SVGIG come from the germline V gene (reference sequence). This CDR3 is CAWSVGLTTTGELFF. CDR3 DNA sequence: TGTGCCTGGAGTGTTGGGCTCACGACCACCGGGGAGCTGTTTTTT.

The V and J genes are TRBV18 and TRBJ2-1, with D tentatively TRBD2 (6 bases). V lost 3 bases to trimming and J lost 10 bases, with 13 bases between them. The CDR3 length is 13 residues. The germline CDR1 and CDR2 sequences are KGHSH and LQKENI. Here the CDR3 DNA reads TGTGCCAGCTCACCGGACGTCCGGGGGGAGCAGTTCTTC. Its protein is CASSPDVRGEQFF.

The chain employs TRBV7-9 and TRBJ2-4; D might be TRBD1 (6 bases). Germline V gives CDR1 SEHNR, CDR2 FQNEAQ (reference sequence). The CDR3 has 15 residues. V was trimmed by 7 bases and J by 4 bases, leaving 17 bases between them. For the CDR3, the DNA is TGTGCCAGCACTCAGTCGGCAGGACAGAAAAACATTCAGTACTTC. Its protein is CASTQSAGQKNIQYF.

The chain is built from TRBV6-1 and TRBJ1-1; possibly TRBD1 for D (6 bases). This CDR3 contains 13 residues. CDR1 and CDR2 from the germline V gene are MNHNS and SASEGT. With 6 bases removed from V and 5 bases from J, the gap between germline ends came to 13 bases. CDR3 nucleotide sequence: TGTGCCAGCAGCCAAGAGGGGGTGACTGAAGCTTTCTTT. Translating gives CASSQEGVTEAFF.

The chain recombines TRBV9 with TRBJ2-3; unclear D gene. This CDR3 region has 13 residues. Trimming cost V 1 base and J 2 bases, with 5 bases left between them. CDR1 and CDR2 (germline): SGDLS, YYNGEE. The CDR3 protein is CASSVQNTDTQYF. The CDR3 DNA reads as TGTGCCAGCAGCGTACAGAACACAGATACGCAGTATTTT.

V gene TRBV19 combines with J gene TRBJ2-5, with TRBD2 matching 7 bases. CDR3 size: 16 residues. Germline values: CDR1 LNHDA, CDR2 SQIVND (reference sequence). Losses at the gene ends were 1 base for V and 1 base for J; bases not matched to a gene: 6. The CDR3 here is CASSIGGGVFQETQYF. CDR3 nucleotides: TGTGCCAGTAGTATAGGGGGAGGGGTCTTCCAAGAGACCCAGTACTTC. Full variable domain (rest looked up from reference TRBV19 and TRBJ2-5): DGGITQSPKYLFRKEGQNVTLSCEQNLNHDAMYWYRQDPGQGLRLIYYSQIVNDFQKGDIAEGYSVSREKKESFPLTVTSAQKNPTAFYLCASSIGGGVFQETQYFGPGTRLLVL.